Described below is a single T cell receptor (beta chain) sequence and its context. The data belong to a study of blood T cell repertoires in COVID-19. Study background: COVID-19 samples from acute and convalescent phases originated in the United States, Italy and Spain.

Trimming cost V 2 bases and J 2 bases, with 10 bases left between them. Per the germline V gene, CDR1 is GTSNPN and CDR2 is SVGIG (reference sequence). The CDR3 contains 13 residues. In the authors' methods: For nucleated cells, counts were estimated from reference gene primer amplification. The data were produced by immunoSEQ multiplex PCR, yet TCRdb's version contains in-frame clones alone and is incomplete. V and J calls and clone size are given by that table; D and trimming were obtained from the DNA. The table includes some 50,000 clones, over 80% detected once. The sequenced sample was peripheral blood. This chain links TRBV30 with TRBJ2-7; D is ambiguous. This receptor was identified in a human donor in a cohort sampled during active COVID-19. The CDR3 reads CAWSISSPYEQYF. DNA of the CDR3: TGTGCCTGGAGTATCTCTAGTCCCTACGAGCAGTACTTC.